This T cell receptor (beta chain) originates from a study of T cell repertoires in cytomegalovirus infection. In the study overall: Signatures in public TCR beta sequences pointed to both CMV infection and matching HLA type.

From the reads, TCRdb called clonotypes with MiXCR, one entry per CDR3 protein. The data hold about 830,000 distinct CDR3 sequences, with 30% to 35% observed a single time. This clonotype was observed a handful of times. Its specificity is unknown. CDR3 length equals 14 residues. V was pared by 4 bases and J by 10 bases, with 9 bases of the junction left unmatched. Germline V gives CDR1 MNHNS, CDR2 SASEGT. V is TRBV6-1 and J is TRBJ2-4; 8 bases align to TRBD1. The sequence derives from a human donor in good health (CMV status not recorded). Some clones in this sample may be carry-over from other donors' samples. The specimen was cultured CD8+ T cells from PBMCs, collected from culture after CMV antigen stimulation. The CDR3 sequence is CASSGRGQGYIQYF. The DNA of the CDR3 is TGTGCCAGCAGTGGGAGAGGACAGGGTTATATTCAGTACTTC.